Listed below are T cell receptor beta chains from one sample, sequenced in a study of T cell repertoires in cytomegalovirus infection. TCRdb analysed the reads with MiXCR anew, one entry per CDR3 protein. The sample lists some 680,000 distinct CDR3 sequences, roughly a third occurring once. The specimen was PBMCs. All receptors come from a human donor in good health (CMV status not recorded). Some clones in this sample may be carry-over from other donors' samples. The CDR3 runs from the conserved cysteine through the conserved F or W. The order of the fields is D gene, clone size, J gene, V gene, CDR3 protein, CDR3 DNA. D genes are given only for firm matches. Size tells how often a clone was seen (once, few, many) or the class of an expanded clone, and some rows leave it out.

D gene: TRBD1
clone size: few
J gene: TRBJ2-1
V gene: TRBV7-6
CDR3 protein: CASSLADRGGQFF
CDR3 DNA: TGTGCCAGCAGCTTGGCCGACAGGGGCGGGCAGTTCTTC

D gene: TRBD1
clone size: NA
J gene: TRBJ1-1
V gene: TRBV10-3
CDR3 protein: CAIRAQGGNTEAFF
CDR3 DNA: TGTGCCATCAGGGCCCAGGGGGGGAACACTGAAGCTTTCTTT

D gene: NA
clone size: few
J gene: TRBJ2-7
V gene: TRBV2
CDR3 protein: CASSDRLAYEQYF
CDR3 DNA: TGTGCCAGCAGTGACAGGCTCGCGTACGAGCAGTACTTC

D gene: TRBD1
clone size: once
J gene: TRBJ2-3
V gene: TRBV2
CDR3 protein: CASSLQGIDTDTQYF
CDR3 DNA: TGTGCCAGCAGCTTACAGGGGATCGACACAGATACGCAGTATTTT

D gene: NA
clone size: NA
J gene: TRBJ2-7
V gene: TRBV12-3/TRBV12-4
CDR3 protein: CASSLVDTHYEQYF
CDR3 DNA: TGTGCCAGCAGTTTAGTTGACACTCACTACGAGCAGTACTTC

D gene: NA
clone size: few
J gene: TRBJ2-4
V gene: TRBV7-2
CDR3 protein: CASSSEGSISNIQYF
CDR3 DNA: TGTGCCAGCAGCTCAGAGGGGTCAATAAGTAACATTCAGTACTTC

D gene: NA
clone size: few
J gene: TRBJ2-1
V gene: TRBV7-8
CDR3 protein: CASSLGYGPNYNEQFF
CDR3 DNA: TGTGCCAGCAGCTTAGGGTACGGGCCTAACTACAATGAGCAGTTCTTC

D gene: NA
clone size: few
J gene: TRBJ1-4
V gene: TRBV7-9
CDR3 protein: CASSLYQGEKLFF
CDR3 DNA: TGTGCCAGCAGCCTATATCAGGGTGAAAAACTGTTTTTT

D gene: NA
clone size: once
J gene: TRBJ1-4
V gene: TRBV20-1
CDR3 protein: CSASKTGQLNEKLFF
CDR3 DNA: TGCAGTGCTAGTAAAACGGGGCAGCTCAATGAAAAACTGTTTTTT

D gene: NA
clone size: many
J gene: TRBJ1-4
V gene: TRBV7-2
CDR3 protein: CASSPSQGGGEKLFF
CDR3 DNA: TGTGCCAGCAGCCCCTCACAGGGAGGTGGTGAAAAACTGTTTTTT